What follows are 3 T cell receptor beta chains derived from one specimen sequenced in a study of blood T cell repertoires in COVID-19. The method was immunoSEQ multiplex PCR; TCRdb's version includes in-frame clones alone and lacks a portion of them. The sample lists 90,000 to 120,000 clones; around 90% were seen once. The specimen was peripheral blood. The receptors originated from a man in his sixties or seventies with acute or convalescent COVID-19.

V gene TRBV7-2 combines with J gene TRBJ1-4, with 7 bases lining up with TRBD1. Germline assignment: CDR1 SGHTA and CDR2 FQGNSA. V shed 5 bases, J shed 8 bases, and the junction held 11 bases outside the gene matches. The CDR3 runs to 15 residues. Here the CDR3 reads CASSLSQGGSEKLFF. CDR3 nucleotides: TGTGCCAGCAGCCTCAGTCAGGGGGGAAGCGAAAAACTGTTTTTT. Based on the CDR3 plus reference TRBV7-2 and TRBJ1-4, the full variable domain is GAGVSQSPSNKVTEKGKDVELRCDPISGHTALYWYRQSLGQGLEFLIYFQGNSAPDKSGLPSDRFSAERTGGSVSTLTIQRTQQEDSAVYLCASSLSQGGSEKLFFGSGTQLSVL.

This chain connects TRBV11-2 to TRBJ1-5; D not resolved. CDR1 is SGHAT and CDR2 is FQNNGV in the germline V gene. The length of the CDR3 is 14 residues. V dropped 1 base and J dropped 5 bases, with 9 bases sitting between them. The DNA of the CDR3 is TGTGCCAGCAGCTTAGTGGGCCCTCATCAGCCCCAGCATTTT. Protein: CASSLVGPHQPQHF.

This rearrangement joins TRBV29-1 to TRBJ2-7; 10 nucleotides match TRBD2. V shed 1 base, J shed 6 bases, and the junction held 3 bases outside the gene matches. CDR3 size: 13 residues. The V gene's germline CDR1 is SQVTM and CDR2 ANQGSEA. This chain's CDR3 is CSVEGTSGGEQYF. CDR3 nucleotides: TGCAGCGTTGAAGGGACTAGCGGCGGCGAGCAGTACTTC.